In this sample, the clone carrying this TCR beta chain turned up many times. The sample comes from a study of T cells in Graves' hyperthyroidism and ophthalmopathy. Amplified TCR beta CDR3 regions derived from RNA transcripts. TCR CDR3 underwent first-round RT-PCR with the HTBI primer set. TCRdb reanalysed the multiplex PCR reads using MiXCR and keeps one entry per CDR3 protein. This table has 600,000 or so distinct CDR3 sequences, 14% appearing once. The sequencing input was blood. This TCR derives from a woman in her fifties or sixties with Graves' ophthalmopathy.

CDR3 DNA sequence: TGCAGCGTTGGCCGGGACTACTCCTACAATGAGCAGTTCTTC. This translates into CSVGRDYSYNEQFF. The genes are TRBV29-1 and TRBJ2-1; 7 bases map to TRBD2. This CDR3 is built from 14 residues. With V trimmed by 4 bases and J by 0 bases, 3 bases remained unmatched. Germline V CDR1 and CDR2: SQVTM, ANQGSEA.